This TCR beta chain was captured by sequencing in a study of OX40 agonist ivuxolimab in advanced cancers. A history of autoimmune disease or systemic immunosuppression excluded patients. Blood was sampled at baseline, cycle 4 day 1, and cycle 7 day 1. The table came from immunoSEQ multiplex PCR; TCRdb's copy has only in-frame clones and leaves some out. Here the sample spans thousands of clones, about 81% being singletons. Germline assignment: CDR1 LNHDA and CDR2 SQIVND (reference sequence). V was shortened by 3 bases and J by 1 base, with 12 bases between the two germline ends. The length of the CDR3 is 15 residues.

Specimen: CD4+ or CD8+ T cells sorted from blood, collected in a trial of the OX40 agonist ivuxolimab. V and J are TRBV19 and TRBJ1-1; D is ambiguous. The sequence came from an adult with an advanced solid tumor such as melanoma, head and neck, liver or kidney cancer. Here the CDR3 reads CASSMGRLSNTEAFF. In DNA form, the CDR3 reads TGTGCCAGTAGTATGGGTAGGCTTTCGAACACTGAAGCTTTCTTT.